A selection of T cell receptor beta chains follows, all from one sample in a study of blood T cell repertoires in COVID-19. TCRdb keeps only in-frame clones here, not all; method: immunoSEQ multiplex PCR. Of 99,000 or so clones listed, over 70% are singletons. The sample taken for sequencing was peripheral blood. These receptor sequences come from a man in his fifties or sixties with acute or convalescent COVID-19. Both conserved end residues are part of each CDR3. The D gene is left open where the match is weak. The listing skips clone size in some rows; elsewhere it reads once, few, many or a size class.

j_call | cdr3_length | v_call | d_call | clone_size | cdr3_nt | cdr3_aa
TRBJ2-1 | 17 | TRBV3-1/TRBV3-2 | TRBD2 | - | TGTGCCAGCAGTCAACAGCGGGGGCCAGGTGCCTACAATGAGCAGTTCTTC | CASSQQRGPGAYNEQFF
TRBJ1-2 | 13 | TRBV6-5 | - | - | TGTGCCAGCAGTCAAACCGGGCAGGGTGGCTACACCTTC | CASSQTGQGGYTF
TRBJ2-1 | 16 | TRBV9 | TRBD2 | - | TGTGCCAGCAGCGCTTTAGCGGGAGTCACCTACAATGAGCAGTTCTTC | CASSALAGVTYNEQFF
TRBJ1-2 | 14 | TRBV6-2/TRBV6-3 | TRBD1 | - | TGTGCCAGCAGTCTCCGGGACAGGGGGTTAGGCTACACCTTC | CASSLRDRGLGYTF
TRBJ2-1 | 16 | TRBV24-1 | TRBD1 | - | TGTGCCACCAGTGATACACCGGGACAGGGCTACAATGAGCAGTTCTTC | CATSDTPGQGYNEQFF
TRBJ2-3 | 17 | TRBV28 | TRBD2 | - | TGTGCCAGCAGTTTAAATAGGCGGGAGCGGATCGCAGATACGCAGTATTTT | CASSLNRRERIADTQYF
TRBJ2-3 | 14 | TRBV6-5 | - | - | TGTGCCAGCAGTCCCCGACATACCACAGATACGCAGTATTTT | CASSPRHTTDTQYF
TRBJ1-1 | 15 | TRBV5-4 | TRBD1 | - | TGTGCCAGCACCACCATGACAGGGAAATCCGCTGAAGCTTTCTTT | CASTTMTGKSAEAFF
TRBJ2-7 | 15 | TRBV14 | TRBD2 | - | TGTGCCAGCAGCCAAGGAATAGCGGGAGTCTACGAGCAGTACTTC | CASSQGIAGVYEQYF
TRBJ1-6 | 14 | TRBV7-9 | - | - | TGTGCCAGCAGCCCCCGGGGGGGCAATTCACCCCTCCACTTT | CASSPRGGNSPLHF
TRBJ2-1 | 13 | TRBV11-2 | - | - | TGTGCCACAACAGGGTCGGCCTACAATGAGCAGTTCTTC | CATTGSAYNEQFF
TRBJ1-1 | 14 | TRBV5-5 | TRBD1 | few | TGTGCCAGCAGCCCGGGACAGTGGAACACTGAAGCTTTCTTT | CASSPGQWNTEAFF
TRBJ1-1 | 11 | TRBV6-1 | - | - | TGTGCCAGCAGTGAAGATCCGCGGGCTTTCTTT | CASSEDPRAFF
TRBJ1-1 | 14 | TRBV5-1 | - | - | TGCGCCAGCCGACTCTACATTTTTAACACTGAAGCTTTCTTT | CASRLYIFNTEAFF
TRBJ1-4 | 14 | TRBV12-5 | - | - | TGTGCTAGTGCCCTTGGACTTAATAATGAAAAACTGTTTTTT | CASALGLNNEKLFF
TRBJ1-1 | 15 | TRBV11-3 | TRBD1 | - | TGTGCCAGCAGCTCCCGGACAGGGACAAACACTGAAGCTTTCTTT | CASSSRTGTNTEAFF
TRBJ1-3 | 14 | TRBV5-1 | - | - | TGCGCCAGCAGCTTTGGCATCTCTGGAAACACCATATATTTT | CASSFGISGNTIYF
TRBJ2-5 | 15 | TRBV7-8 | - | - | TGTGCCAGCAGAGGGGATAGCCTCGGGCAAGAGACCCAGTACTTC | CASRGDSLGQETQYF
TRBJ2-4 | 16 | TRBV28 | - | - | TGTGCCAGCAGTTTTTCCTCAGGGTTGGTCAAAAACATTCAGTACTTC | CASSFSSGLVKNIQYF
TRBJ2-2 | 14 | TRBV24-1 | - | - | TGTGCCACCAGTGATTTTTCGCAGGCCGGGGAGCTGTTTTTT | CATSDFSQAGELFF
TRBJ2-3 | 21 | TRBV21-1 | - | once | TGTGCCAGCAGCAAACGCCCGGCGAGCGGGATGCCCCATACTAGCACAGATACGCAGTATTTT | CASSKRPASGMPHTSTDTQYF
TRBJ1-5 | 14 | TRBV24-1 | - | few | TGTGCCACCTCCGGGGGGGGAAATTTTCAGCCCCAGCATTTT | CATSGGGNFQPQHF
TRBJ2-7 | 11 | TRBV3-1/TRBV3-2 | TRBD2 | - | TGTGCCAGCGAGGCGGGAGGGGAGCAGTACTTC | CASEAGGEQYF
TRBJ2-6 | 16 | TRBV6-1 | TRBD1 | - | TGTGCCAGCAGTGAAGGCAGGGGGCCTGGGGCCAACGTCCTGACTTTC | CASSEGRGPGANVLTF
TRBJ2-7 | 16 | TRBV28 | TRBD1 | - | TGTGCCAGCAATAAACCGGGACAGGGGGGAGCCTACGAGCAGTACTTC | CASNKPGQGGAYEQYF
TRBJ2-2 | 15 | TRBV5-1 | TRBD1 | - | TGCGCCAGCAGCCCGGGACAGGGGGCGCACGGGGAGCTGTTTTTT | CASSPGQGAHGELFF
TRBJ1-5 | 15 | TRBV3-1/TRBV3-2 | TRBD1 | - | TGTGCCAGCAGCCAGGACAGGGGGGCGGCTCAGCCCCAGCATTTT | CASSQDRGAAQPQHF
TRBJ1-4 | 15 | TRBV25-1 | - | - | TGTGCCAGCAGTCCTTACAGGGCCGGGGATGAAAAACTGTTTTTT | CASSPYRAGDEKLFF
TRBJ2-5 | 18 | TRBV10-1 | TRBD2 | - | TGCGCCAGCAGTGAGGAGGGTGGGCCTAGCGGGAGCGAAAAGACCCAGTACTTC | CASSEEGGPSGSEKTQYF
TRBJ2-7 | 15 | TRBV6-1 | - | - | TGTGCCAGCAGTGAGATGAGCGGAGCCCCCCACGAGCAGTACTTC | CASSEMSGAPHEQYF
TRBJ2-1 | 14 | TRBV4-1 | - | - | TGCGCCAGCAGCCAAGCCTCGGTCGGGTATGAGCAGTTCTTC | CASSQASVGYEQFF
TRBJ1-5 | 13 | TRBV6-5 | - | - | TGTGCCAGCAGGGCGGCCCCCAATCAGCCCCAGCATTTT | CASRAAPNQPQHF
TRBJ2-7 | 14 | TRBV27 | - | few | TGTGCCAGCCGACTGGGACACCACTCCTACGAGCAGTACTTC | CASRLGHHSYEQYF
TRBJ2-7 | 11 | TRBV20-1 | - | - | TGCAGTGCTCAGGACAGCCTCGAGCAGTACTTC | CSAQDSLEQYF
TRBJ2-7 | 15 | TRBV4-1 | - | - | TGCGCCAGCAGCCAAGGCGCGGGCCTTAAAACCGAGCAGTACTTC | CASSQGAGLKTEQYF
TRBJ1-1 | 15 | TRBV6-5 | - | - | TGTGCCAGCAGCCACCTAGGGGGGGTGAACACTGAAGCTTTCTTT | CASSHLGGVNTEAFF
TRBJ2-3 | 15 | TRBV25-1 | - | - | TGTGCCAGCAGTGGGTCCCGGGGAATCACAGATACGCAGTATTTT | CASSGSRGITDTQYF
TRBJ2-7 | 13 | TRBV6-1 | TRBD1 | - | TGTGCCAGCAGAGAAGACAGGGTGGGCGAGCAGTACTTC | CASREDRVGEQYF
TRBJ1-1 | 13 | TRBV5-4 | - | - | TGTGCCAGCAACCAGGACTGGAACACTGAAGCTTTCTTT | CASNQDWNTEAFF
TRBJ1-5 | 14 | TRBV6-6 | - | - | TGTGCCACTCGGGGGGCGGAAACCAATCAGCCCCAGCATTTT | CATRGAETNQPQHF
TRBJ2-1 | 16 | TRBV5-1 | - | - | TGCGCCAGCAGCTTGGTAGGCGGGAACCGAGCCAATGAGCAGTTCTTC | CASSLVGGNRANEQFF
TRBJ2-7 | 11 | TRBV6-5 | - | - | TGTGCCAGCAGTACAGCCTACGAGCAGTACTTC | CASSTAYEQYF
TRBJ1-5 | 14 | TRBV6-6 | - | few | TGTGCCAGCTCCCTCGGCGGGAGCAATCAGCCCCAGCATTTT | CASSLGGSNQPQHF
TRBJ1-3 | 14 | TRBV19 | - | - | TGTGCCAGTAGTTGGCCAGGGTCTGGAAACACCATATATTTT | CASSWPGSGNTIYF
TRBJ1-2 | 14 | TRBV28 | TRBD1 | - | TGTGCCAGCAGTTTAGACAGGGCGGGTTATGGCTACACCTTC | CASSLDRAGYGYTF
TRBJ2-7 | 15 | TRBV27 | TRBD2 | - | TGTGCCAGCAGTCCCACTAGCGGGCCCTCCTACGAGCAGTACTTC | CASSPTSGPSYEQYF
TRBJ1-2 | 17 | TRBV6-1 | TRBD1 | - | TGTGCCAGCAGTGAAGCGGGAACAAGACAGGGTCACTATGGCTACACCTTC | CASSEAGTRQGHYGYTF
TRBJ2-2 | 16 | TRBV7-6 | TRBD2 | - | TGTGCCAGCAGCAAGACTAGCGGGCAGAACACCGGGGAGCTGTTTTTT | CASSKTSGQNTGELFF